This T cell receptor beta chain was observed in a study of tumor-infiltrating lymphocytes in localized non-small cell lung cancer. Study in general: Several tumor histologies, both smoking statuses, and some post-neoadjuvant chemotherapy samples were included. Tumor tissue and non-adjacent uninvolved lung came from each patient. Study conclusions and caveats: Compared with uninvolved lung, tumors showed higher T cell infiltration by TCRbeta sequencing. Only some patients had TCR sequencing, depending on available tissue.

Germline CDR1 and CDR2: MNHEY and SMNVEV (reference sequence). Trimming at V came to 7 bases and at J to 3 bases, leaving 6 bases not matched to a gene. This CDR3 comprises 14 residues. This clone was found a few times. As yet, its antigen is unknown. The assay was immunoSEQ multiplex PCR, and TCRdb's table has in-frame clones only and misses some. This table has fewer than 20,000 clones, roughly 69% appearing once. Sequencing used lung tumor tissue. The source is a human donor with non-small cell lung cancer. V usage is TRBV27 and J usage is TRBJ2-7; 10 nucleotides align to TRBD1. The CDR3 sequence is CASTRTGGLYEQYF. As DNA, the CDR3 is TGTGCCAGCACCCGGACAGGGGGGCTCTACGAGCAGTACTTC.